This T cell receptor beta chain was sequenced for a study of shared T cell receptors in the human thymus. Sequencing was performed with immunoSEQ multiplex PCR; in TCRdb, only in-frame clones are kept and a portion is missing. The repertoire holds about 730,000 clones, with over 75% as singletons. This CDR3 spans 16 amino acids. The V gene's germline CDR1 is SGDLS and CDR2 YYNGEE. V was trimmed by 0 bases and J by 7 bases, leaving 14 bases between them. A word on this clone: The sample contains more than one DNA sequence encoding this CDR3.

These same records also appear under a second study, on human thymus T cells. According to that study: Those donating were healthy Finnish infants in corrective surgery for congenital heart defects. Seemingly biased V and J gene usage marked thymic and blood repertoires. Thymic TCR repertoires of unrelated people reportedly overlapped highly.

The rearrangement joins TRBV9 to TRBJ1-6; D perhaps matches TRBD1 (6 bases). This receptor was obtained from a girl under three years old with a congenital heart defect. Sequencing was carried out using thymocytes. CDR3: CASSVGDTGHNSPLHF. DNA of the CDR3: TGTGCCAGCAGCGTAGGGGACACGGGGCACAATTCACCCCTCCACTTT.